Below, 17 T cell receptor beta chains from the same sample are listed, as sequenced in a study of T cells after yellow fever vaccination. TCRdb re-called the 5' RACE reads with MiXCR, one entry per CDR3 protein. This table holds just under 600,000 distinct CDR3 sequences, roughly 13% found once. Source: PBMCs, taken on the day of the yellow fever booster vaccination. These receptor sequences come from a young man who received the YFV17D yellow fever vaccine.

The chain carries TRBV5-1 and TRBJ2-3; 11 nucleotides align to TRBD2. From germline, CDR1 is SGHRS and CDR2 YFSETQ. This CDR3 has 19 amino acids. V was clipped by 3 bases and J by 0 bases; unmatched bases: 12. CDR3: CASSSRSPGTSGSTDTQYF. In nucleotides, the CDR3 is TGCGCCAGCAGCTCCCGGTCCCCAGGGACTAGCGGTAGCACAGATACGCAGTATTTT.

This clonotype was counted ten times or more. V and J are TRBV28 and TRBJ2-1; the D gene is possibly TRBD2 (7 bases). The CDR3 is 15 residues long. Germline loops: CDR1 MDHEN, CDR2 SYDVKM. Trimming stripped 6 bases from V and 0 bases from J, with 12 bases between. The CDR3 region is CASSFGGRSYNEQFF. CDR3 DNA: TGTGCCAGCAGCTTCGGGGGGCGCTCCTACAATGAGCAGTTCTTC.

This clonotype was counted between two and nine times. The J gene is TRBJ2-1, the V gene TRBV11-2, with 12 nucleotides matching TRBD2. With V trimmed by 1 base and J by 8 bases, 6 bases remained unmatched. The germline V gene has CDR1 SGHAT and CDR2 FQNNGV. CDR3 length equals 16 residues. The CDR3: CASSLGPSGRAYEQFF. CDR3 in DNA: TGTGCCAGCAGCTTAGGCCCTAGCGGGAGGGCCTATGAGCAGTTCTTC.

The chain carries TRBV1 and TRBJ2-3; the table's D call, TRBD1, has no DNA check behind it. TRBV1 is a pseudogene segment. This CDR3 is 18 amino acids long. DNA of the CDR3: TGCACCAGCAGCCAAGTCGGGGGTGTGGAGCGGACCACAGATACGCAGTATTTT. The encoded protein is CTSSQVGGVERTTDTQYF.

There are a few counts of this clonotype. V is TRBV5-5 and J is TRBJ2-1; possibly TRBD2 for D (5 bases). The CDR3 spans 12 residues. CDR1 and CDR2 (germline): SGHKS, YYEKEE (reference sequence). Trimming removed 7 bases from V and 4 bases from J, with 9 bases in between. CDR3 bases: TGTGCCAGCCTAAGCGGATACAATGAGCAGTTCTTC. Translated: CASLSGYNEQFF.

The V and J genes are TRBV5-6 and TRBJ2-4; D perhaps matches TRBD1 (6 bases). Germline-derived CDR1 and CDR2 are SGHDT and YYEEEE. The CDR3 contains 13 residues. Trimming cost V 4 bases and J 8 bases, with 13 bases left between them. This CDR3 is CASSRGTRDIQYF. The DNA for the CDR3 is TGTGCCAGCAGCAGGGGGACCAGGGACATTCAGTACTTC.

This clonotype was seen a few times. The chain is built from TRBV2 and TRBJ2-3; TRBD2 is a possible D gene (6 bases). The V gene's germline CDR1 is SNHLY and CDR2 FYNNEI. CDR3 length equals 14 residues. V dropped 7 bases and J dropped 0 bases, with 11 bases sitting between them. The CDR3: CASTRRDSTDTQYF. The CDR3, as DNA: TGTGCCAGCACCAGGCGGGACAGCACAGATACGCAGTATTTT.

In its sample, this clonotype was seen a few times. The chain employs TRBV9 and TRBJ2-2, with D perhaps given as TRBD1 or TRBD2 (5 bases each). The CDR3 consists of 15 residues. The V and J ends lost 6 bases and 4 bases respectively, with 16 bases between them. Germline V gene lookup returns CDR1 SGDLS and CDR2 YYNGEE. Here the CDR3 DNA reads TGTGCCAGCACCCTTCACGGGACCCTCACCGGGGAGCTGTTTTTT. Translated, it gives CASTLHGTLTGELFF.

The gene calls are TRBV10-3 and TRBJ2-7, with D tentatively TRBD1 or TRBD2 (7 bases each). V lost 3 bases to trimming and J lost 7 bases, with 10 bases between them. CDR3 length equals 12 residues. In germline, CDR1 is ENHRY, CDR2 SYGVKD. The CDR3 loop is CAISDRGGEQYF. In DNA, the CDR3 is TGTGCCATCAGTGACAGGGGGGGTGAGCAGTACTTC.

The chain couples TRBV28 to TRBJ2-7, with 9 nucleotides matching TRBD2. With V trimmed by 6 bases and J by 6 bases, 9 bases remained unmatched. The CDR3 contains 14 residues. Looked up from germline, CDR1 is MDHEN and CDR2 is SYDVKM. In DNA form, the CDR3 reads TGTGCCAGCAGCCAGGCTAGCGGGAAAGGCGAGCAGTACTTC. It is translated as CASSQASGKGEQYF.

This rearrangement joins TRBV14 to TRBJ2-1; maybe TRBD2 (5 bases). Germline V lookup: CDR1 SGHDN, CDR2 FVKESK. Trimming shortened V by 2 bases and J by 0 bases, and 14 bases separated the two germline ends. This CDR3 comprises 17 residues. CDR3 in DNA: TGTGCCAGCAGCCAAATGGGCGAGCGGTTCTCCTACAATGAGCAGTTCTTC. It codes for CASSQMGERFSYNEQFF.

The chain combines TRBV30 with TRBJ2-6; D might be TRBD1 or TRBD2, each matching 5 bases. V lost 4 bases and J lost 2, with 12 bases in between. Germline CDR1 and CDR2: GTSNPN and SVGIG (reference sequence). This CDR3 region has 15 residues. The CDR3 DNA reads as TGTGCCTGGATGCCCCTGGGGGCTGGGGCCAACGTCCTGACTTTC. It translates to CAWMPLGAGANVLTF.

J is TRBJ1-1 and V is TRBV9, with 7 positions matching TRBD1. The CDR3 spans 16 residues. Germline values: CDR1 SGDLS, CDR2 YYNGEE. V was pared by 0 bases and J by 1 base, with 6 bases of the junction left unmatched. This chain's CDR3 is CASSVGPGTANTEAFF. The CDR3 DNA follows: TGTGCCAGCAGCGTAGGTCCTGGGACAGCGAACACTGAAGCTTTCTTT.

The chain recombines TRBV7-2 with TRBJ1-5, with unresolved D. Trimming pared 4 bases from V and 11 bases from J, leaving 15 bases between. The germline gives CDR1 SGHTA, CDR2 FQGNSA. The CDR3 sequence is 13 residues long. The DNA of the CDR3 is TGTGCCAGCAGCTCTGGGGATTTTCGAGCCCAGCATTTT. Translating it yields CASSSGDFRAQHF.

The rearrangement joins TRBV27 to TRBJ1-6, with D perhaps matching TRBD1 (5 bases). With 0 bases removed from V and 9 bases from J, the gap between germline ends came to 9 bases. This CDR3 contains 14 residues. The germline CDR1 and CDR2 sequences are MNHEY and SMNVEV (reference sequence). CDR3 protein: CASSLSGRGSPLHF. CDR3 DNA: TGTGCCAGCAGTTTATCGGGGAGGGGTTCACCCCTCCACTTT.

V gene TRBV29-1 combines with J gene TRBJ2-7, with D uncertain. This CDR3 region has 12 residues. Per the germline V gene, CDR1 is SQVTM and CDR2 is ANQGSEA. V dropped 7 bases and J dropped 2 bases, with 12 bases sitting between them. CDR3 nucleotides: TGCAGCGCGACGAATGACCCCTACGAGCAGTACTTC. Translated: CSATNDPYEQYF.

The V call is TRBV20-1, the J call TRBJ2-1; 13 bases fit TRBD2. V dropped 6 bases and J dropped 9; count of bases not matched to a gene: 8. Germline CDR1 DFQATT, CDR2 SNEGSKA (reference sequence). The length of the CDR3 is 14 residues. The CDR3 here is CSADGTSGISEQFF. Here the CDR3 DNA reads TGCAGTGCAGATGGGACTAGCGGGATATCTGAGCAGTTCTTC.